The clone carrying this TCR beta chain showed up just once. Its specificity is not known. With 60 Vbeta and 13 Jbeta primers, the PCR was carried out. Here immunoSEQ multiplex PCR was the method, and the copy in TCRdb shows in-frame clones only, minus some. This sample has about 140,000 clones, with about three quarters found just once. This specimen comes from a study of cytomegalovirus exposure and HLA in healthy donors. General study results and limits: A further, later analysis showed that HLA-associated TCR beta chains (compared with equally common others) were more clonally expanded.

The sequence came from a female donor in good health and CMV-seropositive. Sequencing input: PBMCs.

DNA for the CDR3: TGTGCCAGCAGTGAAGTTGGCGGGGACACAAAGGCTAGCGGGGGAGAGACCCAGTACTTC. It is translated as CASSEVGGDTKASGGETQYF. The gene calls are TRBV2 and TRBJ2-5; 10 bases line up with TRBD2. J lost 4 bases, V lost 1 base, and 18 bases had no gene match. The germline CDR1 and CDR2 sequences are SNHLY and FYNNEI. The CDR3 covers 20 residues.